This TCR beta chain was recorded in a study of cytomegalovirus exposure and HLA in healthy donors. Study-level information: Most donors, 80% to 90% of more than 300 genotyped, fell in the Caucasian-associated ancestry cluster.

V dropped 3 bases and J dropped 0 bases, with 9 bases sitting between them. There are 14 residues in the CDR3. Per germline, CDR1 SGHNT and CDR2 YYREEE (reference sequence). It was with 60 Vbeta and 13 Jbeta primers that the PCR ran. The assay was immunoSEQ multiplex PCR, and TCRdb's table has in-frame clones only and misses some. The table lists some 180,000 clones, 70% to 85% of them singletons, with around 1.2% in the top ten. In nominal health when sampled, donors likely had unrecorded immune exposures nonetheless. Of note for this clone: Its antigen is as yet unknown.

Regarding the study as a whole: As a later analysis revealed, the rate of TCR association differed by HLA locus, with DRB1 most and HLA-C fewest. Owing to their indistinguishability, certain V segments, notably TRBV6-2 and TRBV6-3, were excluded.

The origin of this receptor is a girl aged 2 to 10 in good health and CMV-seropositive. Sample: PBMCs. The V call is TRBV5-4, the J call TRBJ1-1; D ambiguous. DNA for the CDR3: TGTGCCAGCAGCTCCTCAACTATGAACACTGAAGCTTTCTTT. Amino acid sequence: CASSSSTMNTEAFF.